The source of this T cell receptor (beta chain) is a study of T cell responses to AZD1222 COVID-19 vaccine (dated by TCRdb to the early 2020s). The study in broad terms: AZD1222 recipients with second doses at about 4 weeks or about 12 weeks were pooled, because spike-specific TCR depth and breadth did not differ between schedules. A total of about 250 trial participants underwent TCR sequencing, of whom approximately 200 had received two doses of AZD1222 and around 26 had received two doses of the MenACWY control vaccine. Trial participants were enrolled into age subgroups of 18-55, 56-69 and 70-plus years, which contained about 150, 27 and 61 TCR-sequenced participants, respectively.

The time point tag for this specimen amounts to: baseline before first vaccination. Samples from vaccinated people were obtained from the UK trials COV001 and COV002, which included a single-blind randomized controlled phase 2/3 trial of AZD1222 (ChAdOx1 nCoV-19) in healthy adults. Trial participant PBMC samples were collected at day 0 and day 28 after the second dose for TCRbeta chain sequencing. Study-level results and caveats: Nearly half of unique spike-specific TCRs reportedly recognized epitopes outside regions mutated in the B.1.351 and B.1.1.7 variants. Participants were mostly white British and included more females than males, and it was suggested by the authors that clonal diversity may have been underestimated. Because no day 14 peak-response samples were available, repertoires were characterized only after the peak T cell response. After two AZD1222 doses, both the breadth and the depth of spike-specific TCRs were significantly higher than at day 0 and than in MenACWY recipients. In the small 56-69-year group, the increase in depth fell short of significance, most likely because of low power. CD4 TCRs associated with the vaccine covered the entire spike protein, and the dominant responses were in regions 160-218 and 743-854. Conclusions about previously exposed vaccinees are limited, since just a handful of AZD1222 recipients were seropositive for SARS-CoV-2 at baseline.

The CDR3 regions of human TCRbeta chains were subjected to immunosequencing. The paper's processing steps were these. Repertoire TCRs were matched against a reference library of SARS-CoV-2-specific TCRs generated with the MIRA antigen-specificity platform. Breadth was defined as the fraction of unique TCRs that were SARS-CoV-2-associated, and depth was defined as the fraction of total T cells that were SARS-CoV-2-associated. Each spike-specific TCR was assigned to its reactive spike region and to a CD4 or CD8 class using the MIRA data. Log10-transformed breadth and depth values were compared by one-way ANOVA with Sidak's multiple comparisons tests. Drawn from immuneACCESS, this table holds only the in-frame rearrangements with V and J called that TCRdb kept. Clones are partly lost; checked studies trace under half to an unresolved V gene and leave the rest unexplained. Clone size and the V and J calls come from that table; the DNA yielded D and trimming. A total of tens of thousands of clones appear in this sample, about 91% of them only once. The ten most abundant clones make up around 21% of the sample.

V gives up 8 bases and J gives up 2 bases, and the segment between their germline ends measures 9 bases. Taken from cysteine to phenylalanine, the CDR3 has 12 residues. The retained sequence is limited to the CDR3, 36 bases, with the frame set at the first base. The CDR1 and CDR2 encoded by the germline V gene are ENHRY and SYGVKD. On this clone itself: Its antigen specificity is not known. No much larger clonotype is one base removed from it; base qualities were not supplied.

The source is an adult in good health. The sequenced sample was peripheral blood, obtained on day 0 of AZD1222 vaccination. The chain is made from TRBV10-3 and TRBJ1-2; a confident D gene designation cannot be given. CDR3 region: CAIQGSNYGYTF. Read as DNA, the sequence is TGTGCCATCCAAGGGTCCAACTATGGCTACACCTTC.